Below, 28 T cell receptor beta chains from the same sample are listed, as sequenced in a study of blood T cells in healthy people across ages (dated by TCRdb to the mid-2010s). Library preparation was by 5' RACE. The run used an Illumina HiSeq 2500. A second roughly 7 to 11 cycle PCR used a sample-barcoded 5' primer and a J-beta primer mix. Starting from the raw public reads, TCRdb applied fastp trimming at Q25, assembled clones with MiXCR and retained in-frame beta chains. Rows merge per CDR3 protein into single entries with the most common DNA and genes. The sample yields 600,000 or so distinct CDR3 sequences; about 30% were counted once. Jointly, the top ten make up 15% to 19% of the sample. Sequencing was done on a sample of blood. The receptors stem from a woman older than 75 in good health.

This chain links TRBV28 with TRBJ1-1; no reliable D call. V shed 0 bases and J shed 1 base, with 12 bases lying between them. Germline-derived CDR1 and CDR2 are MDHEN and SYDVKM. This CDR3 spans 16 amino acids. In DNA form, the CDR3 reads TGTGCCAGCAGTTTATGGGTAGCACGGGGGAACACTGAAGCTTTCTTT. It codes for CASSLWVARGNTEAFF. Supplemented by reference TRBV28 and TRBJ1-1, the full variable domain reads DVKVTQSSRYLVKRTGEKVFLECVQDMDHENMFWYRQDPGLGLRLIYFSYDVKMKEKGDIPEGYSVSREKKERFSLILESASTNQTSMYLCASSLWVARGNTEAFFGQGTRLTVV.

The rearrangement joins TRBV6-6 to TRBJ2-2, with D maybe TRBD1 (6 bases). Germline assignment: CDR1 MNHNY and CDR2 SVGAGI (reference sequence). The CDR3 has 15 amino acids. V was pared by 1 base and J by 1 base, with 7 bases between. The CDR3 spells CASSYLGQNTGELFF. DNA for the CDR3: TGTGCCAGCAGTTACTTGGGACAGAACACCGGGGAGCTGTTTTTT.

The CDR3 reads CAWRSPGSGNTIYF. CDR3 DNA: TGTGCCTGGAGGTCCCCAGGGTCGGGAAACACCATATATTTT. The rearrangement uses TRBV30 and TRBJ1-3, with a possible D match to TRBD1 (5 bases). Trimming took off 3 bases at V and 4 bases at J, with 13 bases between the two ends. Per germline, CDR1 GTSNPN and CDR2 SVGIG (reference sequence). This CDR3 comprises 14 residues.

DNA of the CDR3: TGTGCCAGCAGTGGATTACAGGGGGGAATCGAAAAACTGTTTTTT. Its translation is CASSGLQGGIEKLFF. This sequence joins TRBV27 and TRBJ1-4; 8 bases are a match to TRBD1. CDR1 is MNHEY and CDR2 is SMNVEV in the germline V gene (reference sequence). This CDR3 contains 15 residues. The trim removed 5 bases at V and 8 bases at J, leaving 10 bases unmatched. The full variable domain, rest sourced from reference TRBV27 and TRBJ1-4, is EAQVTQNPRYLITVTGKKLTVTCSQNMNHEYMSWYRQDPGLGLRQIYYSMNVEVTDKGDVPEGYKVSRKEKRNFPLILESPSPNQTSLYFCASSGLQGGIEKLFFGSGTQLSVL.

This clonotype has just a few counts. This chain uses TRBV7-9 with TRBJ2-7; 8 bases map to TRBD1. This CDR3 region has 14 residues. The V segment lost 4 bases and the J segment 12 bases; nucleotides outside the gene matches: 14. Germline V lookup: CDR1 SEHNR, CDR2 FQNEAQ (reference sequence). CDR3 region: CASSSSGGGETLYF. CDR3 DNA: TGTGCCAGCAGCTCGTCAGGGGGCGGAGAGACCCTGTACTTC.

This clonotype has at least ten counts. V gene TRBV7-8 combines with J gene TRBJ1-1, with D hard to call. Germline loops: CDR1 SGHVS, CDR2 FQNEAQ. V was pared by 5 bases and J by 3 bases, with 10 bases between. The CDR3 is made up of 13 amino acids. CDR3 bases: TGTGCCAGCAGCCTCCAGCGGGACACTGAAGCTTTCTTT. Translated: CASSLQRDTEAFF.

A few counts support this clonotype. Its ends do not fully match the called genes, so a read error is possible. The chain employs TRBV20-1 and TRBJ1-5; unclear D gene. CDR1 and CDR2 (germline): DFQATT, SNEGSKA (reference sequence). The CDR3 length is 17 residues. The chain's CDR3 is CSVTDSELGYSNRPRHF. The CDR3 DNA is TGCAGTGTCACAGACTCCGAGTTAGGATATAGCAATCGGCCCCGGCATTTT.

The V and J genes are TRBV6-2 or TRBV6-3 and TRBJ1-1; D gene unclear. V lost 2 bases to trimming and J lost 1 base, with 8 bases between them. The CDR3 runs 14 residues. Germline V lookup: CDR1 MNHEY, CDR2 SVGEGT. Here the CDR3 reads CASSYELSNTEAFF. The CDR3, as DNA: TGTGCCAGCAGTTACGAGCTTTCGAACACTGAAGCTTTCTTT.

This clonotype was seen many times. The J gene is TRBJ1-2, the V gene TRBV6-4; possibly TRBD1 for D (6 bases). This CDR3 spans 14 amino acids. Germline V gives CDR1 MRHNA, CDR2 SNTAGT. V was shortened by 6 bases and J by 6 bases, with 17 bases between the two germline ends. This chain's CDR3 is CASRGHQGIDGYTF. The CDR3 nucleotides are TGTGCCAGCAGGGGACACCAGGGAATCGATGGCTACACCTTC.

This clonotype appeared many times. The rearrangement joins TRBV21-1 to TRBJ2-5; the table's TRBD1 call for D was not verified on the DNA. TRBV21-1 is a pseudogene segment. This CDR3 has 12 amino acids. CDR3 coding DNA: TGTGCCAGCAGCCGCTTTGGACACCCAGAGTACTTC. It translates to CASSRFGHPEYF.

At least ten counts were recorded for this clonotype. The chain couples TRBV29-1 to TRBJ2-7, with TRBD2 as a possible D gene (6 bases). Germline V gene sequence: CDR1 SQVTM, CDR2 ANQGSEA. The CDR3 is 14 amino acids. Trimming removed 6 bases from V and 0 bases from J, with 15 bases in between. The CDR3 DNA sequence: TGCAGCGTGGCAATAGGGAGGAGCTCCTACGAGCAGTACTTC. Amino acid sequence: CSVAIGRSSYEQYF.

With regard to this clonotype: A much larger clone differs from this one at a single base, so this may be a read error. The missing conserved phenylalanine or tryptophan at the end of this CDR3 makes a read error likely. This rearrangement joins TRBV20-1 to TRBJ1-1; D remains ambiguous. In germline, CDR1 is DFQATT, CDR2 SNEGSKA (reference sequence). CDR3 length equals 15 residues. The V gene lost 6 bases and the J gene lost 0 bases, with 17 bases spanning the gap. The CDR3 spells CSAMRGRGMNTEAFC. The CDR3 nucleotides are TGCAGTGCGATGCGTGGGAGAGGGATGAACACTGAAGCTTTCTGT.

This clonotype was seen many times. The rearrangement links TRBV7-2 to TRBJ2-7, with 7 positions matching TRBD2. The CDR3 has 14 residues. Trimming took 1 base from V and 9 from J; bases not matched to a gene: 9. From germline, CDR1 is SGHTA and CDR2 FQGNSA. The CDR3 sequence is CASSLGAGSMVQYF. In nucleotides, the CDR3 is TGTGCCAGCAGCTTAGGAGCGGGATCCATGGTGCAGTACTTC.

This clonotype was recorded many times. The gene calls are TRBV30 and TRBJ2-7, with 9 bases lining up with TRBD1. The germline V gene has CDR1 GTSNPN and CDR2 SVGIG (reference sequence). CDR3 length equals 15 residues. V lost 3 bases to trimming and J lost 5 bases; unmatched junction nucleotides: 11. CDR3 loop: CAWRAGTGFRNEQYF. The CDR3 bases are TGTGCCTGGAGAGCCGGGACAGGGTTTAGGAACGAGCAGTACTTC.

CDR3 region: CSASQMRGGTEQYF. The CDR3 bases are TGCAGTGCTAGTCAAATGCGGGGGGGCACTGAGCAGTACTTC. The chain has TRBV20-1 and TRBJ2-4, with TRBD2 matching over 9 bases. Per the germline V gene, CDR1 is DFQATT and CDR2 is SNEGSKA (reference sequence). J lost 13 bases, V lost 3 bases, and 13 bases had no gene match. The CDR3 covers 14 residues.

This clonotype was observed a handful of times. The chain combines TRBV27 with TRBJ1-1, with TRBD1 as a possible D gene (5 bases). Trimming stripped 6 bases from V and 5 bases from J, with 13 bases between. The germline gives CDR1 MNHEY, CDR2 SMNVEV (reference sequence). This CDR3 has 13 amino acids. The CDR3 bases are TGTGCCAGCAGGTTGACAGAATGGACTGAAGCTTTCTTT. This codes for CASRLTEWTEAFF.

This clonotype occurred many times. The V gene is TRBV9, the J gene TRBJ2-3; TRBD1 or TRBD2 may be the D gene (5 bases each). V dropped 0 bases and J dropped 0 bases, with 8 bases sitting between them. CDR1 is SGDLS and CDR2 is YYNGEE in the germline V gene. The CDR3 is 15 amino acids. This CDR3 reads CASSVVGASTDTQYF. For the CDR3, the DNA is TGTGCCAGCAGCGTAGTCGGGGCTAGCACAGATACGCAGTATTTT.

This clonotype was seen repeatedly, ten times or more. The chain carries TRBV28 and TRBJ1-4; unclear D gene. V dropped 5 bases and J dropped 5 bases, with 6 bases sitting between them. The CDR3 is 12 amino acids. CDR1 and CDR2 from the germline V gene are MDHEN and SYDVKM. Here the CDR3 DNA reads TGTGCCAGCAGTATGGGAAATGAAAAACTGTTTTTT. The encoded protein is CASSMGNEKLFF.

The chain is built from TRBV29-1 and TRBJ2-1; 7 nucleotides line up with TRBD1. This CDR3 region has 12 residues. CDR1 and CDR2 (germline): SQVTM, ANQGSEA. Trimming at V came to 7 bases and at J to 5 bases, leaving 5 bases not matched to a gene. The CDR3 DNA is TGCAGCGCCCGGGACAGACACAATGAGCAGTTCTTC. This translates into CSARDRHNEQFF.

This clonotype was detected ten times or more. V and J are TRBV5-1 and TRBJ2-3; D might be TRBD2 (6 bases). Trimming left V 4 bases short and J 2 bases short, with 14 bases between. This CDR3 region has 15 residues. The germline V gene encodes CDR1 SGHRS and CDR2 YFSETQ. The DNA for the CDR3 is TGCGCCAGCAGCCAGACTGAGCGGGTCACAGATACGCAGTATTTT. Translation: CASSQTERVTDTQYF.

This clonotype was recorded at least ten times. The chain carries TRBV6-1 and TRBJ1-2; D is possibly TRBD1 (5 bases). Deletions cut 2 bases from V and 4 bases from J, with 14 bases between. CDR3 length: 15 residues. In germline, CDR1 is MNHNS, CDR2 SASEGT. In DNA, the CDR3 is TGTGCCAGCAGTGAAACCCGGGACTTGCTCTATGGCTACACCTTC. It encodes CASSETRDLLYGYTF.

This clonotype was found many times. In DNA form, the CDR3 reads TGCGCCAGCAGCTTCGGACTAGCGGGGCTACAAGAGACCCAGTACTTC. Its protein product is CASSFGLAGLQETQYF. V gene TRBV5-1 combines with J gene TRBJ2-5; the match to TRBD2 covers 12 bases. The CDR3 covers 16 residues. Germline V gene data show CDR1 as SGHRS and CDR2 as YFSETQ. The V and J ends lost 2 bases and 2 bases, in that order; junction bases with no gene match: 4. The full variable domain, rest sourced from reference TRBV5-1 and TRBJ2-5, is KAGVTQTPRYLIKTRGQQVTLSCSPISGHRSVSWYQQTPGQGLQFLFEYFSETQRNKGNFPGRFSGRQFSNSRSEMNVSTLELGDSALYLCASSFGLAGLQETQYFGPGTRLLVL.

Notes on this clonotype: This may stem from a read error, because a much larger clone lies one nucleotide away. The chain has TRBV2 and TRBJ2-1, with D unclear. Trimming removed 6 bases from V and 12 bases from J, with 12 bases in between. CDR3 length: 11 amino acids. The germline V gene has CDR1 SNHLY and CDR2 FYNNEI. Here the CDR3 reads CASSLNVGQFF. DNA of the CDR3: TGTGCCAGCAGCTTGAACGTTGGGCAGTTCTTC.

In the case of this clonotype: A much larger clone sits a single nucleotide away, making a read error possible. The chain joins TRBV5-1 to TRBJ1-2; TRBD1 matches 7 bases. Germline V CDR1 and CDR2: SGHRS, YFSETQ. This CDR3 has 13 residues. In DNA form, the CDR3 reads TGCGTCAGCAGCTCGACAGGGTACTATGGCTACACCTTC. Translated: CVSSSTGYYGYTF.

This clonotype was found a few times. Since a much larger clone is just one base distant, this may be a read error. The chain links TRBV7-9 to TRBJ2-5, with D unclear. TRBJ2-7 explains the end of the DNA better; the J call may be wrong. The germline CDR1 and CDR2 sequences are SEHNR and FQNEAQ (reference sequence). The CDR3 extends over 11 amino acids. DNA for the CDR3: TGTGCCAGCAGCCACCACGACGAGCAGTACTTC. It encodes CASSHHDEQYF.

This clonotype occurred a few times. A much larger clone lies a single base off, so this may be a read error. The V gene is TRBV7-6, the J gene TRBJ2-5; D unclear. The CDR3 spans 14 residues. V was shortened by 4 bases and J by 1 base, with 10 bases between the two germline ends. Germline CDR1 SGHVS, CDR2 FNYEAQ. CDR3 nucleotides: TGTGCCAGCAGCTGTAATCAGGTCCAAGAGACCCAGTACTTC. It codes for CASSCNQVQETQYF.

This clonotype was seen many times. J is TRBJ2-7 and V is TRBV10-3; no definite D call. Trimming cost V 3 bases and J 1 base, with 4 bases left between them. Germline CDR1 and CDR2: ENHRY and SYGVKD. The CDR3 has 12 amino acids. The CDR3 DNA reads TGTGCCATCAGTGACCAGTCCTACGAGCAGTACTTC. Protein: CAISDQSYEQYF.

CDR3 coding DNA: TGTGCCAGCAGTTTAGGCCGGGGAGACTCCTACGAGCAGTACTTC. Its protein is CASSLGRGDSYEQYF. J is TRBJ2-7 and V is TRBV12-3 or TRBV12-4; the D gene is possibly TRBD2 (5 bases). Trimming took 1 base from V and 0 from J, leaving 10 bases between them. The CDR3 runs to 15 residues.